These 21 T cell receptor beta chains came from one sample sequenced in a study of response to subunit inactivated influenza vaccine. TCRdb ran MiXCR on the RT-PCR reads and lists one entry per CDR3 protein. The table lists about 520,000 distinct CDR3 sequences, approximately 24% of them singletons. Source: CD4+ T cells sorted from PBMCs, taken around 5 days after vaccination. The receptors derive from a man over 45 who received an inactivated influenza vaccine.

This clonotype appeared a few times. The gene calls are TRBV30 and TRBJ2-7; 7 nucleotides align to TRBD2. CDR3 length: 14 amino acids. J lost 0 bases, V lost 4 bases, and 6 bases had no gene match. Germline V lookup: CDR1 GTSNPN, CDR2 SVGIG (reference sequence). CDR3 protein: CAWNSGVSSYEQYF. In nucleotides, the CDR3 is TGTGCCTGGAACAGCGGGGTTAGCTCCTACGAGCAGTACTTC.

There are a few counts of this clonotype. The chain recombines TRBV27 with TRBJ2-5, with D possibly matching TRBD1 (5 bases). Trimming cost V 5 bases and J 4 bases, with 11 bases left between them. Looked up from germline, CDR1 is MNHEY and CDR2 is SMNVEV (reference sequence). The length of the CDR3 is 13 residues. The CDR3 DNA sequence: TGTGCCAGCAGTGGGGTTAGGGGAGAGACCCAGTACTTC. The encoded protein is CASSGVRGETQYF.

V gene TRBV5-1 combines with J gene TRBJ1-3, with 7 nucleotides matching TRBD1. The CDR3 is made up of 15 amino acids. Per the germline V gene, CDR1 is SGHRS and CDR2 is YFSETQ. V lost 4 bases and J lost 2; bases outside the gene matches: 6. The CDR3 is CASSVTGTAGNTIYF. CDR3 DNA: TGCGCCAGCAGCGTAACCGGGACAGCTGGAAACACCATATATTTT.

This clonotype was found a few times. V gene TRBV4-3 combines with J gene TRBJ2-3, with no clear D. V was cut by 0 bases and J by 2 bases, with 6 bases left in between. Germline CDR1 and CDR2: LGHNA and YSLEER. This CDR3 has 14 residues. CDR3 amino acids: CASSQEAVTDTQYF. Here the CDR3 DNA reads TGCGCCAGCAGCCAAGAAGCAGTCACAGATACGCAGTATTTT.

This chain connects TRBV6-1 to TRBJ2-6; no reliable D call. The V and J ends lost 4 bases and 0 bases respectively, with 4 bases between them. CDR3 length equals 14 residues. Germline loops: CDR1 MNHNS, CDR2 SASEGT. The CDR3 is CASSGISGANVLTF. DNA of the CDR3: TGTGCCAGCAGTGGGATCTCTGGGGCCAACGTCCTGACTTTC.

This chain's CDR3 is CASSQEVRYNYGYTF. The CDR3 DNA sequence: TGCGCCAGCAGCCAAGAAGTCCGCTATAACTATGGCTACACCTTC. The chain uses TRBV4-3 and TRBJ1-2; D is unresolved. This CDR3 is 15 amino acids long. CDR1 LGHNA and CDR2 YSLEER come from the germline V gene. V was cut by 0 bases and J by 1 base, with 9 bases left in between.

This chain uses TRBV29-1 with TRBJ2-2; TRBD1 aligns across 7 bases. CDR1 is SQVTM, CDR2 ANQGSEA, per germline. J was trimmed by 1 base and V by 7 bases; bases with no gene match: 3. There are 13 residues in the CDR3. The CDR3 loop is CSGQGRNTGELFF. CDR3 bases: TGCAGCGGACAGGGTAGGAACACCGGGGAGCTGTTTTTT.

This chain links TRBV11-3 with TRBJ2-7; D gene ambiguous. The germline CDR1 and CDR2 sequences are SGHNT and YENEEA. V lost 0 bases and J 4 bases, leaving 7 bases between the germline ends. This CDR3 spans 13 amino acids. The CDR3 here is CASSLEDGYEQYF. As DNA, the CDR3 is TGTGCCAGCAGCTTAGAAGACGGATACGAGCAGTACTTC.

This clonotype was recorded a few times. This CDR3 is CAISFSGGEETQYF. The CDR3 DNA is TGTGCCATCAGTTTTAGCGGGGGAGAAGAGACCCAGTACTTC. The chain joins TRBV10-3 to TRBJ2-5, with TRBD2 matching 9 bases. Germline-derived CDR1 and CDR2 are ENHRY and SYGVKD. The CDR3 loop spans 14 amino acids. Trimming took 5 bases from V and 3 from J; bases not matched to a gene: 4.

This clonotype was seen a few times. The chain recombines TRBV4-2 with TRBJ2-7, with a tentative D call TRBD1 (6 bases). This CDR3 spans 13 amino acids. The germline gives CDR1 LGHNA, CDR2 YNFKEQ. V lost 3 bases to trimming and J lost 6 bases, with 12 bases between them. The CDR3 region has the DNA TGTGCCAGCAGCCAGGTACAGGGACCCGAGCAGTACTTC. This translates into CASSQVQGPEQYF.

The chain is built from TRBV24-1 and TRBJ2-1; a weak D match, TRBD2 (5 bases). Germline CDR1 KGHDR, CDR2 SFDVKD. Between the trimmed V and J ends, which lost 3 bases and 0 bases, there was a span of 8 bases. CDR3 size: 15 residues. CDR3 amino acids: CATSDDGLSYNEQFF. DNA for the CDR3: TGTGCCACCAGTGATGACGGACTCTCCTACAATGAGCAGTTCTTC.

The rearrangement uses TRBV20-1 and TRBJ2-3, with 11 nucleotides matching TRBD2. J lost 3 bases, V lost 5 bases, and 7 bases had no gene match. CDR3 length equals 15 residues. Germline loops: CDR1 DFQATT, CDR2 SNEGSKA (reference sequence). CDR3 sequence (DNA): TGCAGTGCTGTCGAAGGGACTAGCGGTACAGATACGCAGTATTTT. Its translation: CSAVEGTSGTDTQYF.

This clonotype was observed a few times. The chain is built from TRBV7-2 and TRBJ2-4, with TRBD1 matching 8 bases. J was trimmed by 3 bases and V by 1 base; bases with no gene match: 5. Germline V gene lookup returns CDR1 SGHTA and CDR2 FQGNSA. This CDR3 contains 16 residues. The CDR3 DNA reads as TGTGCCAGCAGCTTAGAGGTCAGGGGGCTCAAAAACATTCAGTACTTC. Translating gives CASSLEVRGLKNIQYF.

This clonotype was seen once. The V call is TRBV7-3, the J call TRBJ2-3, with D possibly matching TRBD1 (6 bases). The length of the CDR3 is 14 residues. The germline V gene has CDR1 SGHTA and CDR2 FQGTGA. The V end lost 0 bases, the J end lost 8 bases, and 12 bases lay between the germline ends. The CDR3 is CASSLTVRGSTQYF. The CDR3 coding sequence is TGTGCCAGCAGCTTAACGGTGAGGGGGAGTACGCAGTATTTT.

CDR3 amino acids: CASSAVGLAGGRNEQFF. CDR3 nucleotides: TGTGCCAGCAGCGCGGTGGGGCTAGCGGGGGGGAGAAATGAGCAGTTCTTC. The V gene is TRBV7-9, the J gene TRBJ2-1; TRBD2 aligns across 12 bases. V was pared by 5 bases and J by 7 bases, with 12 bases of the junction left unmatched. There are 17 residues in the CDR3. Germline V gene sequence: CDR1 SEHNR, CDR2 FQNEAQ (reference sequence).

CDR3 sequence (DNA): TGTGCCACCTCGTCGGACAGGCCAGATACGCAGTATTTT. It translates to CATSSDRPDTQYF. The chain employs TRBV10-3 and TRBJ2-3, with TRBD1 matching 7 bases. V dropped 10 bases and J dropped 4; count of bases not matched to a gene: 8. This CDR3 spans 13 amino acids. The germline V gene encodes CDR1 ENHRY and CDR2 SYGVKD.

In its sample, this clonotype was seen a few times. The chain combines TRBV29-1 with TRBJ1-1; tentatively, D is TRBD1 (5 bases). The CDR3 has 13 amino acids. CDR1 and CDR2 from the germline V gene are SQVTM and ANQGSEA. Trimming left V 4 bases short and J 0 bases short, with 9 bases between. For the CDR3, the DNA is TGCAGCGTTGCGACAGTTCTGAACACTGAAGCTTTCTTT. Its translation: CSVATVLNTEAFF.

This sequence joins TRBV27 and TRBJ2-1, with D possibly called TRBD1 or TRBD2 (6 bases each). The ends were cut back, 1 base at V and 9 bases at J, with 19 bases in the middle. CDR1 and CDR2 from the germline V gene are MNHEY and SMNVEV (reference sequence). The CDR3 extends over 16 amino acids. The CDR3 here is CASSLLASGAPAEQFF. CDR3 coding DNA: TGTGCCAGCAGTTTATTAGCTTCGGGGGCCCCGGCTGAGCAGTTCTTC.

V usage is TRBV20-1 and J usage is TRBJ2-2, with no clear D. V lost 2 bases to trimming and J lost 4 bases, with 8 bases between them. CDR3 size: 13 residues. Germline CDR1 and CDR2: DFQATT and SNEGSKA (reference sequence). Here the CDR3 reads CSARPAATGELFF. The DNA of the CDR3 is TGCAGTGCTAGACCGGCGGCCACCGGGGAGCTGTTTTTT.

This clonotype has only a few counts. The chain links TRBV6-2 or TRBV6-3 to TRBJ2-5; the match to TRBD1 covers 7 bases. The CDR3 is 13 residues long. Germline CDR1 reads MNHEY; CDR2 reads SVGEGT. V dropped 7 bases and J dropped 5; count of bases not matched to a gene: 7. For the CDR3, the DNA is TGTGCCAGCACCAAACAGGGGAGCGAGACCCAGTACTTC. Its translation is CASTKQGSETQYF.

The rearrangement uses TRBV28 and TRBJ1-1; D remains ambiguous. CDR3 size: 14 residues. Trimming pared 6 bases from V and 5 bases from J, leaving 16 bases between. Germline loops: CDR1 MDHEN, CDR2 SYDVKM. CDR3 amino acids: CASRRHRSGTEAFF. The CDR3, as DNA: TGTGCCAGCAGGAGACACAGATCGGGAACTGAAGCTTTCTTT.